What follows are 19 T cell receptor beta chains derived from one specimen sequenced in a study of T-cell reconstitution after alpha-beta-depleted transplantation in children. Unique molecular identifiers were incorporated during preparation of the TCRbeta library. Each CDR3 protein gets one entry after TCRdb re-called the PCR reads with MiXCR. The sample lists 450,000 to 600,000 distinct CDR3 sequences, approximately 20% occurring once. The sample was PBMCs from the stem cell graft donor, taken from the stem cell graft. The receptors stem from a human donor who donated a stem cell graft to a child with acute lymphoblastic leukemia.

The gene calls are TRBV2 and TRBJ2-1; 8 positions match TRBD2. V gave up 8 bases and J gave up 2 bases; unmatched junction bases: 5. The CDR3 has 14 residues. Germline values: CDR1 SNHLY, CDR2 FYNNEI. CDR3 in amino acids: CASGGGRTYNEQFF. The CDR3 coding sequence is TGTGCCAGCGGGGGCGGGAGGACCTACAATGAGCAGTTCTTC.

This clonotype was counted only a few times. V usage is TRBV5-1 and J usage is TRBJ2-7; TRBD1 is a possible D gene (6 bases). Trimming shortened V by 4 bases and J by 3 bases, and 14 bases separated the two germline ends. This CDR3 comprises 14 residues. The germline CDR1 and CDR2 sequences are SGHRS and YFSETQ. CDR3 residues: CASSMDGQNYEQYF. The CDR3 nucleotides read TGCGCCAGCAGCATGGACGGACAGAACTACGAGCAGTACTTC.

The V call is TRBV18, the J call TRBJ1-2; D call uncertain. V gave up 5 bases and J gave up 8 bases, with 9 bases separating them. This CDR3 is 11 amino acids long. Per germline, CDR1 KGHSH and CDR2 LQKENI. In DNA, the CDR3 is TGTGCCAGCTCAGCGCAGGACGGCTACACCTTC. It specifies CASSAQDGYTF.

The chain uses TRBV5-1 and TRBJ2-3; 7 bases match TRBD1. Trimming at V came to 4 bases and at J to 2 bases, leaving 7 bases not matched to a gene. Germline V gene lookup returns CDR1 SGHRS and CDR2 YFSETQ. CDR3 length: 15 residues. CDR3 sequence reads: CASSVPGTATDTQYF. For the CDR3, the DNA is TGCGCCAGCAGCGTGCCCGGGACAGCCACAGATACGCAGTATTTT.

This clonotype was seen repeatedly, ten times or more. The chain combines TRBV2 with TRBJ2-7; D not certain. The CDR3 has 11 amino acids. The V and J ends lost 4 bases and 3 bases respectively, with 4 bases between them. The germline CDR1 and CDR2 sequences are SNHLY and FYNNEI. CDR3 sequence reads: CASSVDYEQYF. CDR3 sequence (DNA): TGTGCCAGCAGTGTAGACTACGAGCAGTACTTC.

The rearrangement uses TRBV5-1 and TRBJ2-1; D might be TRBD2 (5 bases). Looked up from germline, CDR1 is SGHRS and CDR2 is YFSETQ. The CDR3 sequence is 13 residues long. V was cut by 4 bases and J by 10 bases, with 15 bases left in between. This CDR3 is CASSEGLAWEQFF. The CDR3 region has the DNA TGCGCCAGCAGCGAAGGTCTAGCATGGGAGCAGTTCTTC.

This clonotype was seen a handful of times. The genes are TRBV4-1 and TRBJ1-1; 9 bases are a match to TRBD1. The germline gives CDR1 MGHRA, CDR2 YSYEKL. V shed 4 bases and J 3 bases; nucleotides not matched to a gene: 6. The length of the CDR3 is 15 residues. The CDR3 nucleotides read TGCGCCAGCAGCCCGGGACAGGGTCCTTACACTGAAGCTTTCTTT. Protein sequence: CASSPGQGPYTEAFF.

The chain combines TRBV29-1 with TRBJ1-4; 10 nucleotides match TRBD1. CDR3 length equals 13 residues. After removal of 4 bases from V and 6 bases from J, the junction contained 2 bases not matched to a gene. Germline V CDR1 and CDR2: SQVTM, ANQGSEA. As DNA, the CDR3 is TGCAGCGTTGGCGGACAGGGGGATGAAAAACTGTTTTTT. Translation gives CSVGGQGDEKLFF. The full variable domain, rest sourced from reference TRBV29-1 and TRBJ1-4, is SAVISQKPSRDICQRGTSLTIQCQVDSQVTMMFWYRQQPGQSLTLIATANQGSEATYESGFVIDKFPISRPNLTFSTLTVSNMSPEDSSIYLCSVGGQGDEKLFFGSGTQLSVL.

This clonotype was counted between two and nine times. The rearrangement links TRBV5-1 to TRBJ1-1, with D possibly TRBD1 on 6 matching bases. Deletions cut 4 bases from V and 1 base from J, with 8 bases between. The CDR3 loop spans 13 amino acids. CDR1 and CDR2 (germline): SGHRS, YFSETQ. CDR3 DNA: TGCGCCAGCAGCGTACAGGGGAACACTGAAGCTTTCTTT. Protein product: CASSVQGNTEAFF.

In DNA form, the CDR3 reads TGCGCCAGCAGCGGCGAACTAGCGGGGCCGTCCAATGAGCAGTTCTTC. Its translation: CASSGELAGPSNEQFF. V is TRBV5-1 and J is TRBJ2-1; 10 bases match TRBD2. Germline CDR1 and CDR2: SGHRS and YFSETQ. J gave up 6 bases and V 4 bases, and 10 bases lay outside the gene matches. The CDR3 contains 16 residues.

This clonotype was seen more than once but under ten times. V gene TRBV29-1 combines with J gene TRBJ2-3; 7 bases fit TRBD2. Germline V gene data show CDR1 as SQVTM and CDR2 as ANQGSEA. V lost 7 bases and J lost 4; bases outside the gene matches: 14. The CDR3 has 15 amino acids. CDR3 DNA: TGCAGCGCTGCCGTTGGGAGGGATGGGGCAGATACGCAGTATTTT. Translated: CSAAVGRDGADTQYF.

The chain joins TRBV2 to TRBJ1-5; D perhaps matches TRBD1 (6 bases). Germline V gene lookup returns CDR1 SNHLY and CDR2 FYNNEI. The V gene lost 6 bases and the J gene lost 4 bases, with 13 bases spanning the gap. CDR3 length: 14 amino acids. This CDR3 is CASRRDTRNQPQHF. The DNA of the CDR3 is TGTGCCAGCAGGCGGGACACCCGAAATCAGCCCCAGCATTTT.

This clonotype was seen more than once but under ten times. The CDR3 protein is CASSPTSLNDYEQYF. The CDR3 DNA sequence: TGTGCCAGCAGCCCAACTAGCCTCAATGACTACGAGCAGTACTTC. This chain uses TRBV27 with TRBJ2-7; D is possibly TRBD2 (6 bases). V lost 6 bases and J lost 3, with 18 bases in between. Germline V CDR1 and CDR2: MNHEY, SMNVEV (reference sequence). This CDR3 spans 15 amino acids.

This clonotype was recorded a few times. The chain carries TRBV24-1 and TRBJ1-2; D unresolved. The CDR3 consists of 16 residues. Looked up from germline, CDR1 is KGHDR and CDR2 is SFDVKD. Trimming cost V 4 bases and J 3 bases, with 17 bases left between them. CDR3 coding DNA: TGTGCCACCAGTGACCACACAGAGAACCGATACTATGGCTACACCTTC. This codes for CATSDHTENRYYGYTF.

The chain combines TRBV29-1 with TRBJ1-1; D possibly corresponds to TRBD1 (6 bases). Trimming stripped 3 bases from V and 1 base from J, with 21 bases between. The CDR3 is 17 residues long. From germline, CDR1 is SQVTM and CDR2 ANQGSEA. Here the CDR3 DNA reads TGCAGCGTTGACGCGTCTATTCAACAGGGTACGAACACTGAAGCTTTCTTT. It translates to CSVDASIQQGTNTEAFF. The full variable domain, completed using reference TRBV29-1 and TRBJ1-1, is SAVISQKPSRDICQRGTSLTIQCQVDSQVTMMFWYRQQPGQSLTLIATANQGSEATYESGFVIDKFPISRPNLTFSTLTVSNMSPEDSSIYLCSVDASIQQGTNTEAFFGQGTRLTVV.

The V gene is TRBV14, the J gene TRBJ2-1, with D possibly called TRBD1 or TRBD2 (5 bases each). The length of the CDR3 is 14 residues. The germline V gene has CDR1 SGHDN and CDR2 FVKESK. V shed 0 bases and J shed 13 bases, with 16 bases lying between them. CDR3 nucleotides: TGTGCCAGCAGCCAAGAGTGGGGGTCCGGAAACCAGTTCTTC. Translated, it gives CASSQEWGSGNQFF.

In its sample, this clonotype was seen a few times. The V call is TRBV19, the J call TRBJ1-1; D not certain. The germline gives CDR1 LNHDA, CDR2 SQIVND (reference sequence). The CDR3 runs 14 residues. V was pared by 3 bases and J by 2 bases, with 10 bases between. CDR3 DNA: TGTGCCAGTAGTATTTTGGGGAGAAACACTGAAGCTTTCTTT. Encoded protein: CASSILGRNTEAFF.

This clonotype has just a few counts. This chain links TRBV30 with TRBJ2-3, with D unclear. Germline CDR1 reads GTSNPN; CDR2 reads SVGIG (reference sequence). The CDR3 totals 13 residues. The germline V and J ends were trimmed by 2 bases and 2 bases, with 8 bases remaining between them. This CDR3 is CAWSSSDTDTQYF. CDR3 coding DNA: TGTGCCTGGAGTTCCAGCGACACAGATACGCAGTATTTT.

In this sample, this clonotype turned up many times. The chain carries TRBV5-1 and TRBJ2-7, with 10 bases that match TRBD2. This CDR3 is 16 amino acids long. CDR1 SGHRS and CDR2 YFSETQ come from the germline V gene. V shed 0 bases and J 7 bases; nucleotides not matched to a gene: 10. This CDR3 reads CASSLDLAGASWEQYF. The CDR3, as DNA: TGCGCCAGCAGCTTGGACCTAGCGGGAGCTTCGTGGGAGCAGTACTTC.